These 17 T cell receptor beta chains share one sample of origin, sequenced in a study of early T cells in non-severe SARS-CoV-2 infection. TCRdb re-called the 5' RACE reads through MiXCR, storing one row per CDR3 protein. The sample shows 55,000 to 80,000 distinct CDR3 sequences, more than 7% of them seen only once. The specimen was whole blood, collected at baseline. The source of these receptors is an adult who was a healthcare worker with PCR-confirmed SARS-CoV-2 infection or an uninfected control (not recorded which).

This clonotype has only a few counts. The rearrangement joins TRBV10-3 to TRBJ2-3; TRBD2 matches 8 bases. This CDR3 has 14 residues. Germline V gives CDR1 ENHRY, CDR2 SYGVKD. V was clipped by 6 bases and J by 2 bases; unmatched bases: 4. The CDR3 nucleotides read TGTGCCATCAGCCCGGGACTAGTCACAGATACGCAGTATTTT. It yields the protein CAISPGLVTDTQYF.

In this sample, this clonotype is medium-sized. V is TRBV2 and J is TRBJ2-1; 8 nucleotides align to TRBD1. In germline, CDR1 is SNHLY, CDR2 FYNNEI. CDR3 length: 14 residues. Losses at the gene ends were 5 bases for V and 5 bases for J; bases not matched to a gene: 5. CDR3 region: CASSPGTGNNEQFF. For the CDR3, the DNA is TGTGCCAGCAGTCCCGGGACAGGAAACAATGAGCAGTTCTTC.

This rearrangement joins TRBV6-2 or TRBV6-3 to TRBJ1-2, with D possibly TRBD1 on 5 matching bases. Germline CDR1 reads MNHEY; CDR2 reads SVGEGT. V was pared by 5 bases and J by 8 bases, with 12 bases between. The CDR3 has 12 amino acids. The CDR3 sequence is CASSPAGRGYTF. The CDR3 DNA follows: TGTGCCAGCAGTCCGGCAGGGCGCGGCTACACCTTC.

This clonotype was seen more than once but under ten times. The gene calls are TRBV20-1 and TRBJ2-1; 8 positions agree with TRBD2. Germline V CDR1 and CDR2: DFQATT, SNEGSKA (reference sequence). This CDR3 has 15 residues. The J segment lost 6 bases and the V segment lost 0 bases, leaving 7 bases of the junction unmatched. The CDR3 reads CSARDRAGVPNEQFF. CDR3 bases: TGCAGTGCTAGAGATCGAGCGGGAGTCCCCAATGAGCAGTTCTTC.

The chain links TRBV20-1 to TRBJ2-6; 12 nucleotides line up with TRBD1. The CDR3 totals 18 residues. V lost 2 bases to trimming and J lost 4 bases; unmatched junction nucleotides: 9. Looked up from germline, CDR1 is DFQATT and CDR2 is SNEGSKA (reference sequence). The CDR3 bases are TGCAGTGCTAGATCCGGGACAGGGGGCTATCGAGGGGCCAACGTCCTGACTTTC. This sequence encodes CSARSGTGGYRGANVLTF.

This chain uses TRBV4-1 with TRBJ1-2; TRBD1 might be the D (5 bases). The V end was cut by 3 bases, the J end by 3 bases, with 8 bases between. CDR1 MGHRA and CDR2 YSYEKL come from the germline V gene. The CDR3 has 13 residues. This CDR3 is CASSQGGDYGYTF. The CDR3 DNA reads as TGCGCCAGCAGCCAGGGGGGTGACTATGGCTACACCTTC.

The CDR3 is CASSPGGTGNTIYF. In DNA, the CDR3 is TGCGCCAGCAGCCCGGGCGGAACTGGAAACACCATATATTTT. The J gene is TRBJ1-3, the V gene TRBV5-1; no firm D call. Germline-derived CDR1 and CDR2 are SGHRS and YFSETQ. Trimming stripped 4 bases from V and 2 bases from J, with 10 bases between. The CDR3 has 14 residues. Combining the CDR3 with reference TRBV5-1 and TRBJ1-3 gives the whole variable domain KAGVTQTPRYLIKTRGQQVTLSCSPISGHRSVSWYQQTPGQGLQFLFEYFSETQRNKGNFPGRFSGRQFSNSRSEMNVSTLELGDSALYLCASSPGGTGNTIYFGEGSWLTVV.

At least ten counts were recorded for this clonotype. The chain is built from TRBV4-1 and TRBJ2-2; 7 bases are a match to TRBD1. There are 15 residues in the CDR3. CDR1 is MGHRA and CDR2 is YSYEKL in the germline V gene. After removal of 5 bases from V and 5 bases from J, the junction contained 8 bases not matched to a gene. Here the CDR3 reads CASSFNRQGTGELFF. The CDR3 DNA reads TGCGCCAGCAGCTTTAATCGACAGGGAACCGGGGAGCTGTTTTTT.

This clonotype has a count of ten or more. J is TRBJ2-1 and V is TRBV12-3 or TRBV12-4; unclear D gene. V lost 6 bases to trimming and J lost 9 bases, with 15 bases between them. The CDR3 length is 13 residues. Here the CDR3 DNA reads TGTGCCAGCAGGGGGTGGACCGACGGTGAGCAGTTCTTC. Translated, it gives CASRGWTDGEQFF.

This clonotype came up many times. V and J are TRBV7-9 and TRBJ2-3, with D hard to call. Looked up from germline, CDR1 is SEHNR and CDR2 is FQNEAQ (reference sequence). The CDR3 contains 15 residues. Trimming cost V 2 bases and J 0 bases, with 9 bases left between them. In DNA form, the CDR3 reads TGTGCCAGCAGCTTACGGCTGTCTAGCACAGATACGCAGTATTTT. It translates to CASSLRLSSTDTQYF.

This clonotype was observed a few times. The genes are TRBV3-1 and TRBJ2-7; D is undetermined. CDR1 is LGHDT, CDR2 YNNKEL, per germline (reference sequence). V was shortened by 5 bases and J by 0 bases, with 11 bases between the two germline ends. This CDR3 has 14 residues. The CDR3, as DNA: TGTGCCAGCAGCACCTTTAGCAGCTCCTACGAGCAGTACTTC. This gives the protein CASSTFSSSYEQYF.

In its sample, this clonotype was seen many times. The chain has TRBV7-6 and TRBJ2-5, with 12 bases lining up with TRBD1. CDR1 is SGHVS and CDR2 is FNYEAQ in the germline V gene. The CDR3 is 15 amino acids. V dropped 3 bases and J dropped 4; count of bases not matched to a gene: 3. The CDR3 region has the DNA TGTGCCAGCAGCTTGGGACAGGGGGCCCGAGAGACCCAGTACTTC. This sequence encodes CASSLGQGARETQYF.

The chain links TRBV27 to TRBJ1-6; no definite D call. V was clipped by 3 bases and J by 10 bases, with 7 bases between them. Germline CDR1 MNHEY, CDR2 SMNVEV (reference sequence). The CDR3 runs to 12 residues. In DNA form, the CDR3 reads TGTGCCAGCAGTTTCTCGGAATCACCCCTCCACTTT. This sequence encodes CASSFSESPLHF.

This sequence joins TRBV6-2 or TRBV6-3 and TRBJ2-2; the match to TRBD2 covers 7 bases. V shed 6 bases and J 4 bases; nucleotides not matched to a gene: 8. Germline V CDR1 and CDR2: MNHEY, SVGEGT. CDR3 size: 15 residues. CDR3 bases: TGTGCCAGCAGGCCAGCGGGACCCCTCACCGGGGAGCTGTTTTTT. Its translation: CASRPAGPLTGELFF.

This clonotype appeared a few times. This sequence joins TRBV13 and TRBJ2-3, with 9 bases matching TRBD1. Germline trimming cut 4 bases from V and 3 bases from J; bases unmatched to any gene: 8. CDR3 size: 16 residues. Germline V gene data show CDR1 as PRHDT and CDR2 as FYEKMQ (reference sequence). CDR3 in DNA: TGTGCCAGCAGCTCCGATACAGGGGGCAAAACAGATACGCAGTATTTT. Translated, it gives CASSSDTGGKTDTQYF.

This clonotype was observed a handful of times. The DNA of the CDR3 is TGCAGCGTTGGTCAGTTGGGACACTACTACGAGCAGTACTTC. It codes for CSVGQLGHYYEQYF. The chain has TRBV29-1 and TRBJ2-7, with a tentative D call TRBD1 (6 bases). The CDR3 covers 14 residues. V shed 4 bases and J shed 3 bases, with 16 bases lying between them. The V gene's germline CDR1 is SQVTM and CDR2 ANQGSEA.

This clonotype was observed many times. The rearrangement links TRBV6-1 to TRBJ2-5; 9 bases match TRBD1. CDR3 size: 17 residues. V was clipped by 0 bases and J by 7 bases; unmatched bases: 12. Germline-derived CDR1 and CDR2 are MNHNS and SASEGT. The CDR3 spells CASSEAKGQGLFGTQYF. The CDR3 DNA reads TGTGCCAGCAGTGAAGCGAAGGGACAGGGCCTTTTCGGGACCCAGTACTTC.